The sequence of this TCR beta chain was determined in a study of T cells in Graves' hyperthyroidism and ophthalmopathy. General study results and limits: It was a median approximately 6.9 months before onset that the model predicted ophthalmopathy.

Germline loops: CDR1 MNHEY, CDR2 SVGAGI. V lost 0 bases and J lost 4; bases outside the gene matches: 3. The CDR3 consists of 15 residues. Using RNA transcripts as the source, TCR beta CDR3 regions were amplified. Using the HTBI primer set, a first-round RT-PCR was run on the TCR CDR3. From the multiplex PCR reads, TCRdb called clonotypes with MiXCR, one entry per CDR3 protein. The sample records 400,000 to 450,000 distinct CDR3 sequences, approximately 15% being singletons. The table lists this clonotype with many counts. Its antigen remains unknown. From under 12 ml of fresh peripheral blood, PBMCs were isolated.

The receptor was derived from a man aged 18 to 30 with Graves' ophthalmopathy. The V and J genes are TRBV6-5 and TRBJ2-7, with TRBD1 matching 10 bases. Sequenced: blood. For the CDR3, the DNA is TGTGCCAGCAGTTACTCGGGACAGGGGTGGTACGAGCAGTACTTC. This sequence encodes CASSYSGQGWYEQYF.